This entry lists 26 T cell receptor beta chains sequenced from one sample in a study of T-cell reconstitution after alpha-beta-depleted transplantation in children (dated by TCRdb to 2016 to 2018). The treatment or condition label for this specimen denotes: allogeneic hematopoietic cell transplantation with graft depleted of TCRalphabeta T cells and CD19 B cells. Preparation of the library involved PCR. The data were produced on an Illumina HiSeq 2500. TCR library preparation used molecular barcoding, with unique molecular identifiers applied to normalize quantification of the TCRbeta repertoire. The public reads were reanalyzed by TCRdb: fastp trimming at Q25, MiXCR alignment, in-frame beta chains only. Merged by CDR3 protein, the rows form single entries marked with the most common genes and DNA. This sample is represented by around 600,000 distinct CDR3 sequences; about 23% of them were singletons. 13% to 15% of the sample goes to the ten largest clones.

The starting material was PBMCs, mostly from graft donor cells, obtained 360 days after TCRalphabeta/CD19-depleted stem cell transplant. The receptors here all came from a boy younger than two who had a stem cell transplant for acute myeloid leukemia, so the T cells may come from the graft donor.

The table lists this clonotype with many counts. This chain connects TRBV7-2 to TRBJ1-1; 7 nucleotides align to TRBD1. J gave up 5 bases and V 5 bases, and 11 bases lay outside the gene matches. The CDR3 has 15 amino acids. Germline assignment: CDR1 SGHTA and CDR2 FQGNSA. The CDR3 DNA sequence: TGTGCCAGCAGCATATGGGACAGCGGCTCGACTGAAGCTTTCTTT. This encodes CASSIWDSGSTEAFF.

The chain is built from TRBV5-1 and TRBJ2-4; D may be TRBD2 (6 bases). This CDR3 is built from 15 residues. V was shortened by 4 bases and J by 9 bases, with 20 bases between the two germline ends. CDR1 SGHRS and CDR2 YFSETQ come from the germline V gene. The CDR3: CASSPGTYLAGIQYF. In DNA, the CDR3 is TGCGCCAGCAGCCCCGGGACTTACCTGGCGGGCATTCAGTACTTC.

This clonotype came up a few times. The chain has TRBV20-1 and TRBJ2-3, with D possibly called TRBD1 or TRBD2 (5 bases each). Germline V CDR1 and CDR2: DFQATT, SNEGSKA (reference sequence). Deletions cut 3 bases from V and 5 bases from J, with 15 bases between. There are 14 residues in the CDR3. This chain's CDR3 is CSASYTRDLDTQYF. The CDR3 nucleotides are TGCAGTGCTAGTTATACTCGGGACCTAGATACGCAGTATTTT.

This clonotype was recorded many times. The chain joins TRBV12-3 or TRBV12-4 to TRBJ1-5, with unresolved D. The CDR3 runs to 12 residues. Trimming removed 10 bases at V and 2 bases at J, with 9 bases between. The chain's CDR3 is CATADGNQPQHF. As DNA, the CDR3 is TGTGCCACCGCCGACGGCAATCAGCCCCAGCATTTT.

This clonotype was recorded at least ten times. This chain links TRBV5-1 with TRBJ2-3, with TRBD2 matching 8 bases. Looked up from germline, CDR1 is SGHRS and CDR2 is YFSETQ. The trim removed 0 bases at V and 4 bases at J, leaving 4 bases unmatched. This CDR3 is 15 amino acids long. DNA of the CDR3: TGCGCCAGCAGCTTGGCGGGGGGGCGTGCAGATACGCAGTATTTT. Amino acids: CASSLAGGRADTQYF.

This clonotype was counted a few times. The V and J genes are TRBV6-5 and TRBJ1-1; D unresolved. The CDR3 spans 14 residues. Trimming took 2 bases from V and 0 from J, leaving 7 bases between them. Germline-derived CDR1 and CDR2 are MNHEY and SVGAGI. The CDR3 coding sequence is TGTGCCAGCAGTTACACTTTTCTGAACACTGAAGCTTTCTTT. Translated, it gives CASSYTFLNTEAFF.

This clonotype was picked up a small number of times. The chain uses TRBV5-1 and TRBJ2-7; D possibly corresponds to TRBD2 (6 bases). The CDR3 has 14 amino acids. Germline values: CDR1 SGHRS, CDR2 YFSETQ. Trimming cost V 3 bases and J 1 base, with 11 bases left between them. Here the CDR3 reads CASSSPSGSYEQYF. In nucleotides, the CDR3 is TGCGCCAGCAGCTCCCCCAGCGGGTCCTACGAGCAGTACTTC.

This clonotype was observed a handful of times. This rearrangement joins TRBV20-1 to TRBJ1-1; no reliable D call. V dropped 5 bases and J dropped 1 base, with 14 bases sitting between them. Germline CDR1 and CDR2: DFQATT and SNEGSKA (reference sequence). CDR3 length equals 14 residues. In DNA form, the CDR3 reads TGCAGTGCTTCCCCCGACGGTCGGAACACTGAAGCTTTCTTT. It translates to CSASPDGRNTEAFF.

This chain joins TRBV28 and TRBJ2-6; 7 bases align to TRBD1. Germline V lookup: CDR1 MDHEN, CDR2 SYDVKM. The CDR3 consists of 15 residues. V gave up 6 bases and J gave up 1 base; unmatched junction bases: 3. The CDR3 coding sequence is TGTGCCAGCAGGCCAGGGGGTTCTGGGGCCAACGTCCTGACTTTC. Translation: CASRPGGSGANVLTF.

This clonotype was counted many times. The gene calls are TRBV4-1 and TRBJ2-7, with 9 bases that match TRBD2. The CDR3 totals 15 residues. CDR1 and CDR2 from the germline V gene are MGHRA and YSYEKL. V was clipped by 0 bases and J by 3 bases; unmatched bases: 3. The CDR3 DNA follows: TGCGCCAGCAGCCAAGATAGTAGCGGGAGCTACGAGCAGTACGTC. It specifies CASSQDSSGSYEQYV.

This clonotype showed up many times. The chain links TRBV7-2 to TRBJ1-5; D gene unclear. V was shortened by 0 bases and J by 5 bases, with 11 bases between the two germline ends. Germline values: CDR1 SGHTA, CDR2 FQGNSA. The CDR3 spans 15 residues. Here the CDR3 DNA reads TGTGCCAGCAGCTTAGCAGGACCGGATGATCAGCCCCAGCATTTT. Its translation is CASSLAGPDDQPQHF.

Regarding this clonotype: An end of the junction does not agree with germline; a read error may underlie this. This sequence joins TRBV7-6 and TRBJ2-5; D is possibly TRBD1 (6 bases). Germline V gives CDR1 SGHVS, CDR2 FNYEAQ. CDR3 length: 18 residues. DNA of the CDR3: TGTGCCAGCAGCTTACCTACCCCCGGGACATCCTTCCAAGGGACCCAGTACTTC. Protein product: CASSLPTPGTSFQGTQYF.

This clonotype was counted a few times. The CDR3 sequence: CASSLAGQGSYGYTF. CDR3 bases: TGTGCCAGCAGCTTAGCGGGCCAGGGATCCTATGGCTACACCTTC. This chain joins TRBV7-9 and TRBJ1-2, with D possibly being TRBD1 (5 bases). The CDR3 runs to 15 residues. The V and J ends lost 0 bases and 4 bases respectively, with 12 bases between them. Germline CDR1 and CDR2: SEHNR and FQNEAQ (reference sequence).

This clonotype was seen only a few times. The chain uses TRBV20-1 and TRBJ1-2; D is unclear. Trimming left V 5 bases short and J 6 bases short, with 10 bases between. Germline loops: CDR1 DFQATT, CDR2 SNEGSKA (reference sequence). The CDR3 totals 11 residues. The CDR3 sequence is CSALGGNGYTF. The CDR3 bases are TGCAGTGCTCTCGGAGGGAATGGCTACACCTTC.

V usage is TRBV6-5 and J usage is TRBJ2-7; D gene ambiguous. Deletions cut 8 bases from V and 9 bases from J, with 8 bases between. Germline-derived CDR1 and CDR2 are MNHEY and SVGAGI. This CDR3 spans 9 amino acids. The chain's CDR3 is CASRSWQYF. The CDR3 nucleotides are TGTGCCAGCCGAAGCTGGCAGTACTTC.

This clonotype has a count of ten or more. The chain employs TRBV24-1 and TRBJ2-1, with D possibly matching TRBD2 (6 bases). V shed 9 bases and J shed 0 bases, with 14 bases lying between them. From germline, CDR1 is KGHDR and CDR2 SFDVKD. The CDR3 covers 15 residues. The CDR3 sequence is CATAKAGYSYNEQFF. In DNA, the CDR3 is TGTGCCACCGCCAAGGCGGGGTACTCCTACAATGAGCAGTTCTTC.

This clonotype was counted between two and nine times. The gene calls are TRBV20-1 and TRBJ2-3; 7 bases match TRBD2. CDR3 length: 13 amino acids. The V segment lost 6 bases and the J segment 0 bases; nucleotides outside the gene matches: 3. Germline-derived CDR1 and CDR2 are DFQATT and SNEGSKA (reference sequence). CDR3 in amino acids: CSAWEGSTDTQYF. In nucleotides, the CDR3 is TGCAGTGCCTGGGAGGGGAGCACAGATACGCAGTATTTT.

The chain's CDR3 is CASSQDVAGVYGYTF. The CDR3, as DNA: TGCGCCAGCAGCCAAGATGTAGCAGGCGTCTATGGCTACACCTTC. This rearrangement joins TRBV4-3 to TRBJ1-2; D is unresolved. Germline values: CDR1 LGHNA, CDR2 YSLEER. There are 15 residues in the CDR3. V lost 0 bases to trimming and J lost 4 bases, with 12 bases between them.

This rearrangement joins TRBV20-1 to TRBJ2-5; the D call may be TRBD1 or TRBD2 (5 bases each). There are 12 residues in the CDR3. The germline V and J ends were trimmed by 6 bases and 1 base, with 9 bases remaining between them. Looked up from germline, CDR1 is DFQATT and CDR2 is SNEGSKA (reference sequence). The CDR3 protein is CSALRGQETQYF. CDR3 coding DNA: TGCAGTGCGTTGAGGGGCCAAGAGACCCAGTACTTC.

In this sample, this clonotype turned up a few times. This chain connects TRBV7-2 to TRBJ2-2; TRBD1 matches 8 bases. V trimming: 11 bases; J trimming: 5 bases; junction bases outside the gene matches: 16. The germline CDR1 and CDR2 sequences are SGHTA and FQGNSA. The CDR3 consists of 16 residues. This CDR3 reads CACLGQGRARTGELFF. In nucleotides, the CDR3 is TGTGCCTGCCTCGGACAGGGAAGGGCGCGGACCGGGGAGCTGTTTTTT.

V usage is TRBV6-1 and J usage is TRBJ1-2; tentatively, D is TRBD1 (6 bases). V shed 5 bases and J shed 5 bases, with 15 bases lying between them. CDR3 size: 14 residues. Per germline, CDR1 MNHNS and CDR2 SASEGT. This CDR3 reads CASSQGYGVYGYTF. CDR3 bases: TGTGCCAGCAGTCAGGGGTATGGGGTGTATGGCTACACCTTC.

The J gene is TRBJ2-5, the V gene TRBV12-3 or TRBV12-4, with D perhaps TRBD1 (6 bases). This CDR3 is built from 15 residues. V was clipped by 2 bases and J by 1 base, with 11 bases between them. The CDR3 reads CASSLYRDTQETQYF. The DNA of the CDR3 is TGTGCCAGCAGTTTATACCGGGACACCCAAGAGACCCAGTACTTC.

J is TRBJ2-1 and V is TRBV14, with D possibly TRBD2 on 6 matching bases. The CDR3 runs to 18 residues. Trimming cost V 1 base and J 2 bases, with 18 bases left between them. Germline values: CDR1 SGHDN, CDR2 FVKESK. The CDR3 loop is CASSQVRRERPTYNEQFF. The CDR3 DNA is TGTGCCAGCAGCCAAGTGAGGAGGGAACGACCGACCTACAATGAGCAGTTCTTC.

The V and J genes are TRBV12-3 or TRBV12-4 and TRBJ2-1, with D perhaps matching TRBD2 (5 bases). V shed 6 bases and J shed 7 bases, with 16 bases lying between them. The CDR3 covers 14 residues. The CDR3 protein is CASSRTGPLNEQFF. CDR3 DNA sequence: TGTGCCAGCAGCCGGACTGGCCCCTTGAATGAGCAGTTCTTC.

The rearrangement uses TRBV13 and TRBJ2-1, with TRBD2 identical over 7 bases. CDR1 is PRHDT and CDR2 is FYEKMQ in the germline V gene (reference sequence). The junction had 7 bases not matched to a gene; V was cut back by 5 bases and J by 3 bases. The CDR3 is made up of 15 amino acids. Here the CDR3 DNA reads TGTGCCAGCAGCCCGGGGGGTGATTTCTACAATGAGCAGTTCTTC. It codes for CASSPGGDFYNEQFF.

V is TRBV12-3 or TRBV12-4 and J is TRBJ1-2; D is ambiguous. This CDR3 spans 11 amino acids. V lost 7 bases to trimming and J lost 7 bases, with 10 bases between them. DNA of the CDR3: TGTGCCAGCAAGTGGGGAATTGGCTACACCTTC. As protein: CASKWGIGYTF.